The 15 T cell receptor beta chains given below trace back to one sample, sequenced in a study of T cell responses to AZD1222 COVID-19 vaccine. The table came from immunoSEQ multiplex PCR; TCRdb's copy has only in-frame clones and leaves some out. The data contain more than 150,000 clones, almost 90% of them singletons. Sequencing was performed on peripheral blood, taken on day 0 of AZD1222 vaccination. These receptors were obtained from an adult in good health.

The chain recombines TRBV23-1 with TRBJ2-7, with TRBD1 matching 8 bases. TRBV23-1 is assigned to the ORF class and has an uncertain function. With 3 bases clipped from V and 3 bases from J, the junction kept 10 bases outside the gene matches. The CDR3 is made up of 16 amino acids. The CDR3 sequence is CASSHSRTGNVYEQYF. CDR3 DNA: TGCGCCAGCAGTCATAGTAGGACAGGGAACGTCTACGAGCAGTACTTC.

The CDR3 DNA is TGTGCCAGCTCACCAGAGGGGACCTCTGGTTCACCCCTCCACTTT. This gives the protein CASSPEGTSGSPLHF. V and J are TRBV18 and TRBJ1-6; D perhaps matches TRBD1 (5 bases). Trimming removed 2 bases at V and 9 bases at J, with 14 bases between. CDR1 and CDR2 from the germline V gene are KGHSH and LQKENI. This CDR3 is 15 amino acids long.

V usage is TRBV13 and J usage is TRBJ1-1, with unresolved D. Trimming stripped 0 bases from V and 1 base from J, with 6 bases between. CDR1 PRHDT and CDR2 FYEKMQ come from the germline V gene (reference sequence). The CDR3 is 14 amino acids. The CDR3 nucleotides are TGTGCCAGCAGCTTAGGGGACTCGAACACTGAAGCTTTCTTT. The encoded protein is CASSLGDSNTEAFF.

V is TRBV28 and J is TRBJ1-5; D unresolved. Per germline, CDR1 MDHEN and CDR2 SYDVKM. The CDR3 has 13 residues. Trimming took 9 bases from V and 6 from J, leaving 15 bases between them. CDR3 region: CASNWGFGQPQHF. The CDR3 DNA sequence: TGTGCCAGTAACTGGGGATTCGGTCAGCCCCAGCATTTT.

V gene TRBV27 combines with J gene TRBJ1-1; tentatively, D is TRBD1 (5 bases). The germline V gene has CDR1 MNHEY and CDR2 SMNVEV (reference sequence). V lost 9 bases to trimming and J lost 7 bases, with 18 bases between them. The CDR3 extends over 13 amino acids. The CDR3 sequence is CASYRDPGIEAFF. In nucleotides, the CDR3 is TGTGCCAGTTATCGGGACCCAGGTATTGAAGCTTTCTTT.

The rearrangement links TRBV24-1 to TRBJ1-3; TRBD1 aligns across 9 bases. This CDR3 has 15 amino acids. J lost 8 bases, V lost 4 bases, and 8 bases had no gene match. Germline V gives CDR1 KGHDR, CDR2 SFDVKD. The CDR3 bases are TGTGCCACCAGTGACCCGGGACAGGGATTTGACACCATATATTTT. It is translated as CATSDPGQGFDTIYF.

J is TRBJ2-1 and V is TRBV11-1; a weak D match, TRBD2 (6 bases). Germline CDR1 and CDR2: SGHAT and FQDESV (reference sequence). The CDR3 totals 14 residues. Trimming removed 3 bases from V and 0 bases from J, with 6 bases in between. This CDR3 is CASSLGGSYNEQFF. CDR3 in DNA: TGTGCCAGCAGCTTGGGGGGCTCCTACAATGAGCAGTTCTTC.

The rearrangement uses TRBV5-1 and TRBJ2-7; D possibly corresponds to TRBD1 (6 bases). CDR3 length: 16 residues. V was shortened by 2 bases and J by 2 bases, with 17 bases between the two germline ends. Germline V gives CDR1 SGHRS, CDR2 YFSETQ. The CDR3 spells CASSFLTGSGPYEQYF. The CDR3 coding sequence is TGCGCCAGCAGCTTCCTGACAGGATCGGGCCCCTACGAGCAGTACTTC.

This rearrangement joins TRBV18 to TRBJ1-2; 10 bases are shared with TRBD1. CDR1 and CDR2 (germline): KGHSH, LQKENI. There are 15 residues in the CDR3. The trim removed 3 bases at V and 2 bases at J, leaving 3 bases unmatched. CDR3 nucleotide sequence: TGTGCCAGCTCACCCGGACAGGGGGTCAACTATGGCTACACCTTC. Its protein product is CASSPGQGVNYGYTF.

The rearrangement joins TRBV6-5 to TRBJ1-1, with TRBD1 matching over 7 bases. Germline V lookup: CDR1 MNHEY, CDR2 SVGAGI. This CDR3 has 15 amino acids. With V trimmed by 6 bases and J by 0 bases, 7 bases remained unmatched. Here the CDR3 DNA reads TGTGCCAGCAGCCGGGACAGCATGCTGAACACTGAAGCTTTCTTT. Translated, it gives CASSRDSMLNTEAFF.

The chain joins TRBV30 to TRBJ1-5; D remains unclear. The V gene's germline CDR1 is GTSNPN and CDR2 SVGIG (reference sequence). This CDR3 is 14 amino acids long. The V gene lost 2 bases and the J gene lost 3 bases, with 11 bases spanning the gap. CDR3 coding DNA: TGTGCCTGGAGTCGTTGGGCGGTCAATCAGCCCCAGCATTTT. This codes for CAWSRWAVNQPQHF.

The CDR3 region is CASSHRTSGRDIFHSYNEQFF. CDR3 bases: TGTGCCAGCAGTCACCGGACTAGCGGGAGGGATATATTTCACTCCTACAATGAGCAGTTCTTC. The genes are TRBV6-2 or TRBV6-3 and TRBJ2-1; 15 nucleotides line up with TRBD2. The V segment lost 5 bases and the J segment 0 bases; nucleotides outside the gene matches: 14. Germline CDR1 MNHEY, CDR2 SVGEGT. CDR3 length equals 21 residues.

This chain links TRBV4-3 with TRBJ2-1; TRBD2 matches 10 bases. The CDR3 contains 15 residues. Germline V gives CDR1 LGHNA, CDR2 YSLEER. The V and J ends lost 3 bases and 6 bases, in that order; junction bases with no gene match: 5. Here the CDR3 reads CASSQTGTSANEQFF. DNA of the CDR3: TGCGCCAGCAGCCAGACCGGGACTAGCGCCAATGAGCAGTTCTTC.

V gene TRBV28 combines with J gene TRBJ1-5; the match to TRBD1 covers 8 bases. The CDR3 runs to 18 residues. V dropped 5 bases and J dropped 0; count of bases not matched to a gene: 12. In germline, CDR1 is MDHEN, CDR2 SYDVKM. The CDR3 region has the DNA TGTGCCAGCAGTCCAACAGGGGGTAGGGGCCATAGCAATCAGCCCCAGCATTTT. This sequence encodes CASSPTGGRGHSNQPQHF.

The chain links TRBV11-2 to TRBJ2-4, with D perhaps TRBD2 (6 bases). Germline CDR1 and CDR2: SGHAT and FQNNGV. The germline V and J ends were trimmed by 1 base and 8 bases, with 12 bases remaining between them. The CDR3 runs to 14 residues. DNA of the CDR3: TGTGCCAGCAGCTTAGGTGGGGGGTTGGACATTCAGTACTTC. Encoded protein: CASSLGGGLDIQYF.